What follows are 31 T cell receptor beta chains derived from one specimen sequenced in a study of blood T cell repertoires in COVID-19. Data came from immunoSEQ multiplex PCR; TCRdb stores just in-frame clones and leaves some out. Here the sample spans approximately 210,000 clones, about 90% being singletons. Specimen: PBMCs or T cells enriched from blood (not recorded which). These receptors originate from a woman aged 25 to 45 who had recovered from COVID-19.

The chain couples TRBV6-1 to TRBJ1-2; D is uncertain. CDR3 length equals 14 residues. With 0 bases removed from V and 4 bases from J, the gap between germline ends came to 9 bases. Germline V CDR1 and CDR2: MNHNS, SASEGT. As DNA, the CDR3 is TGTGCCAGCAGTGAAGCGAGAGGGCCCTATGGCTACACCTTC. Protein product: CASSEARGPYGYTF.

This clone occurred once. This chain connects TRBV19 to TRBJ1-5, with TRBD1 as a possible D gene (5 bases). This CDR3 is built from 15 residues. V was pared by 8 bases and J by 0 bases, with 14 bases between. The germline gives CDR1 LNHDA, CDR2 SQIVND (reference sequence). As DNA, the CDR3 is TGTGCCAGTCAGGAAGGACACTTTAGCAATCAGCCCCAGCATTTT. This encodes CASQEGHFSNQPQHF.

This clone was detected only once. This chain uses TRBV7-2 with TRBJ1-3, with no clear D. CDR3 length equals 15 residues. Trimming cost V 2 bases and J 3 bases, with 11 bases left between them. Germline lookup yields CDR1 SGHTA and CDR2 FQGNSA. The CDR3 coding sequence is TGTGCCAGCAGCTTAACCGATAGTCGTGGAAACACCATATATTTT. This encodes CASSLTDSRGNTIYF.

This clone was counted once. This chain uses TRBV7-9 with TRBJ1-5; 7 bases fit TRBD1. Per germline, CDR1 SEHNR and CDR2 FQNEAQ (reference sequence). V trimming: 2 bases; J trimming: 6 bases; junction bases outside the gene matches: 16. This CDR3 region has 18 residues. DNA of the CDR3: TGTGCCAGCAGCTTATCGACAGGGTGGGCTGGAAGAGGTCAGCCCCAGCATTTT. Translating gives CASSLSTGWAGRGQPQHF.

The CDR3 bases are TGTGCCAGCAGCCAAGTCCGACCTAGGGGCGGAAGCACAGATACGCAGTATTTT. Its protein is CASSQVRPRGGSTDTQYF. This chain connects TRBV4-2 to TRBJ2-3; D perhaps matches TRBD1 (5 bases). The germline CDR1 and CDR2 sequences are LGHNA and YNFKEQ. Trimming removed 1 base from V and 0 bases from J, with 17 bases in between. CDR3 size: 18 residues.

As concerns this clone: No DNA is shown, since the ends of the CDR3 on it are uncertain; the CDR3 is the one TCRdb lists. This sequence joins TRBV12-2 and TRBJ2-7; the DNA was not used to check the table's D call, TRBD1. TRBV12-2 is deemed a pseudogene. Inclusive of both ends, the CDR3 amounts to 15 amino acids. This CDR3 reads CASRLVGQGSVEQYF.

This clone was seen only once. CDR3 coding DNA: TGTGCCAGCATCAACAGAAACACTGAAGCTTTCTTT. Translating it yields CASINRNTEAFF. This chain joins TRBV5-8 and TRBJ1-1; D remains ambiguous. Germline CDR1 and CDR2: SGHTS and YDEGEE. V was pared by 6 bases and J by 2 bases, with 8 bases between. The CDR3 is 12 amino acids.

The gene calls are TRBV6-6 and TRBJ2-2, with D tentatively TRBD1 (5 bases). Germline V gives CDR1 MNHNY, CDR2 SVGAGI (reference sequence). The germline V and J ends were trimmed by 0 bases and 4 bases, with 6 bases remaining between them. This CDR3 has 14 residues. In DNA form, the CDR3 reads TGTGCCAGCAGTTACTCGACAGTCACCGGGGAGCTGTTTTTT. The encoded protein is CASSYSTVTGELFF.

The genes are TRBV5-1 and TRBJ1-1, with 7 bases that match TRBD1. This CDR3 has 15 amino acids. V was pared by 0 bases and J by 1 base, with 3 bases of the junction left unmatched. Germline-derived CDR1 and CDR2 are SGHRS and YFSETQ. CDR3 coding DNA: TGCGCCAGCAGCTTGGCGGGACAGCAGAACACTGAAGCTTTCTTT. It codes for CASSLAGQQNTEAFF. Full variable domain (remainder filled in from reference TRBV5-1 and TRBJ1-1): KAGVTQTPRYLIKTRGQQVTLSCSPISGHRSVSWYQQTPGQGLQFLFEYFSETQRNKGNFPGRFSGRQFSNSRSEMNVSTLELGDSALYLCASSLAGQQNTEAFFGQGTRLTVV.

V is TRBV6-5 and J is TRBJ1-1; D perhaps matches TRBD1 (6 bases). The CDR3 spans 16 residues. V was pared by 2 bases and J by 1 base, with 14 bases between. Germline CDR1 is MNHEY and CDR2 is SVGAGI. DNA of the CDR3: TGTGCCAGCAGTTACGGGGCAGGGGAAGGGAACACTGAAGCTTTCTTT. Protein product: CASSYGAGEGNTEAFF.

The chain uses TRBV10-3 and TRBJ1-1, with 10 positions matching TRBD1. This CDR3 has 19 amino acids. Trimming cost V 3 bases and J 0 bases; bases outside gene matches: 13. Per the germline V gene, CDR1 is ENHRY and CDR2 is SYGVKD. The CDR3 nucleotides are TGTGCCATCAGTGATAGTACGGGACAGGGGAGGGATGTGAACACTGAAGCTTTCTTT. Translation: CAISDSTGQGRDVNTEAFF.

This clone is a singleton in its sample. The J gene is TRBJ2-5, the V gene TRBV29-1; TRBD2 agrees at 9 bases. Trimming cost V 5 bases and J 4 bases; bases outside gene matches: 5. The CDR3 runs 13 residues. Germline CDR1 reads SQVTM; CDR2 reads ANQGSEA. The CDR3 region has the DNA TGCAGCGTTCTAGCGGGACCCCGAGAGACCCAGTACTTC. Translating gives CSVLAGPRETQYF.

The chain joins TRBV7-2 to TRBJ2-7, with D tentatively TRBD1 (6 bases). V was cut by 1 base and J by 2 bases, with 9 bases left in between. Germline V lookup: CDR1 SGHTA, CDR2 FQGNSA. CDR3 size: 14 residues. CDR3 in amino acids: CASSLGPGAYEQYF. DNA of the CDR3: TGTGCCAGCAGCTTAGGACCAGGGGCCTACGAGCAGTACTTC.

The chain joins TRBV11-2 to TRBJ2-7, with D perhaps matching TRBD1 (6 bases). There are 16 residues in the CDR3. The germline V gene has CDR1 SGHAT and CDR2 FQNNGV. V was trimmed by 1 base and J by 0 bases, leaving 13 bases between them. CDR3 sequence reads: CASSLGRRTDSYEQYF. The CDR3 bases are TGTGCCAGCAGCTTAGGCCGAAGGACAGACTCCTACGAGCAGTACTTC.

This chain connects TRBV27 to TRBJ1-2; no definite D call. V dropped 6 bases and J dropped 8 bases, with 13 bases sitting between them. This CDR3 has 12 residues. In germline, CDR1 is MNHEY, CDR2 SMNVEV (reference sequence). The CDR3 DNA reads TGTGCCAGCAGGGGCCCGACGGGGGGCTACACCTTC. Protein sequence: CASRGPTGGYTF.

V gene TRBV4-1 combines with J gene TRBJ2-1; D possibly corresponds to TRBD2 (6 bases). Looked up from germline, CDR1 is MGHRA and CDR2 is YSYEKL. The CDR3 has 18 residues. Trimming removed 0 bases from V and 3 bases from J, with 18 bases in between. This CDR3 is CASSQDPGPGLDYNEQFF. In nucleotides, the CDR3 is TGCGCCAGCAGCCAAGATCCCGGGCCGGGACTCGACTACAATGAGCAGTTCTTC.

The chain employs TRBV12-3 or TRBV12-4 and TRBJ1-1; D ambiguous. This CDR3 region has 11 residues. Trimming pared 6 bases from V and 6 bases from J, leaving 8 bases between. CDR3 amino acids: CASSLTAEAFF. The CDR3 DNA reads as TGTGCCAGCAGCCTTACTGCTGAAGCTTTCTTT.

The V call is TRBV15, the J call TRBJ2-5; no firm D call. There are 15 residues in the CDR3. V dropped 0 bases and J dropped 3 bases, with 11 bases sitting between them. Germline CDR1 LNHNV, CDR2 YYDKDF (reference sequence). This chain's CDR3 is CATSRDIEAEETQYF. The CDR3 DNA sequence: TGTGCCACCAGCAGAGATATTGAGGCGGAAGAGACCCAGTACTTC.

This clone was observed once. V usage is TRBV29-1 and J usage is TRBJ1-1; D perhaps matches TRBD1 (5 bases). Germline V gives CDR1 SQVTM, CDR2 ANQGSEA. V was cut by 4 bases and J by 1 base, with 16 bases left in between. The CDR3 consists of 15 residues. CDR3 amino acids: CSVANLGGGNTEAFF. The DNA of the CDR3 is TGCAGCGTTGCAAATCTCGGGGGAGGGAACACTGAAGCTTTCTTT.

CDR3 coding DNA: TGTGCCAGCAGCCAAGTGGGTAGAGGTAATGAAAAACTGTTTTTT. Amino acids: CASSQVGRGNEKLFF. This rearrangement joins TRBV3-1 (or the pseudogene TRBV3-2) to TRBJ1-4, with D unresolved. V was trimmed by 1 base and J by 4 bases, leaving 10 bases between them. The CDR3 length is 15 residues. CDR1 and CDR2 from the germline V gene are LGHDT and YNNKEL (reference sequence).

The rearrangement uses TRBV12-3 or TRBV12-4 and TRBJ2-2; D call uncertain. CDR3 length equals 13 residues. The V end lost 6 bases, the J end lost 6 bases, and 11 bases lay between the germline ends. The CDR3 spells CASRYSRAGELFF. The CDR3 DNA sequence: TGTGCCAGCAGGTATAGCCGGGCCGGGGAGCTGTTTTTT.

The chain's CDR3 is CASSQEPSGPYNEQFF. DNA of the CDR3: TGTGCCAGCAGCCAAGAACCTAGCGGGCCATACAATGAGCAGTTCTTC. V and J are TRBV4-2 and TRBJ2-1; TRBD2 agrees at 8 bases. The germline CDR1 and CDR2 sequences are LGHNA and YNFKEQ. V shed 0 bases and J 4 bases; nucleotides not matched to a gene: 5. The CDR3 totals 16 residues.

This rearrangement joins TRBV2 to TRBJ1-2; TRBD1 aligns across 7 bases. Trimming cost V 6 bases and J 2 bases; bases outside gene matches: 6. CDR1 SNHLY and CDR2 FYNNEI come from the germline V gene. The CDR3 totals 14 residues. The CDR3 DNA reads TGTGCCAGCAGGCCCGGGACAGAGAACTATGGCTACACCTTC. Translated: CASRPGTENYGYTF.

J is TRBJ2-7 and V is TRBV2; perhaps TRBD1 as D (8 bases). The ends were cut back, 11 bases at V and 0 bases at J, with 17 bases in the middle. The CDR3 is 14 amino acids. CDR1 is SNHLY, CDR2 FYNNEI, per germline. The CDR3 region has the DNA TGTGCCGGGAAACAGGGGGGGGCCTCCTACGAGCAGTACTTC. As protein: CAGKQGGASYEQYF. The variable domain in full, with the rest retrieved from reference TRBV2 and TRBJ2-7, is EPEVTQTPSHQVTQMGQEVILRCVPISNHLYFYWYRQILGQKVEFLVSFYNNEISEKSEIFDDQFSVERPDGSNFTLKIRSTKLEDSAMYFCAGKQGGASYEQYFGPGTRLTVT.

The chain joins TRBV18 to TRBJ2-1; no clear D gene. The CDR3 is 12 residues long. The ends were cut back, 6 bases at V and 9 bases at J, with 12 bases in the middle. Germline lookup yields CDR1 KGHSH and CDR2 LQKENI. CDR3 nucleotide sequence: TGTGCCAGCTCGCAGACATGGTTTGAGCAGTTCTTC. Its protein is CASSQTWFEQFF.

This clone occurred once. V usage is TRBV6-2 or TRBV6-3 and J usage is TRBJ2-3; 9 nucleotides agree with TRBD2. From germline, CDR1 is MNHEY and CDR2 SVGEGT. CDR3 length equals 14 residues. V lost 5 bases to trimming and J lost 2 bases; unmatched junction nucleotides: 2. CDR3 nucleotides: TGTGCCAGCAGTAAGCGGGGGGACACAGATACGCAGTATTTT. It is translated as CASSKRGDTDTQYF.

Written as DNA, the CDR3 is TGTGCCAGCAGTTTACTAGCGGGGGGGCCGGAGACCCAGTACTTC. Encoded protein: CASSLLAGGPETQYF. The V gene is TRBV13, the J gene TRBJ2-5, with 13 bases that match TRBD2. Germline V lookup: CDR1 PRHDT, CDR2 FYEKMQ (reference sequence). Trimming removed 6 bases from V and 5 bases from J; junction bases left unmatched: 6. This CDR3 is built from 15 residues.

The rearrangement links TRBV5-1 to TRBJ2-3; 10 nucleotides line up with TRBD2. The trim removed 1 base at V and 0 bases at J, leaving 2 bases unmatched. Germline CDR1 is SGHRS and CDR2 is YFSETQ. The CDR3 sequence is 16 residues long. As DNA, the CDR3 is TGCGCCAGCAGCTTGTCAGCGGGAGGGAGCACAGATACGCAGTATTTT. It codes for CASSLSAGGSTDTQYF.

The chain joins TRBV29-1 to TRBJ2-7; D is uncertain. The CDR3 consists of 13 residues. Germline V gene lookup returns CDR1 SQVTM and CDR2 ANQGSEA. Deletions cut 6 bases from V and 4 bases from J, with 16 bases between. CDR3 DNA: TGCAGCGTCCCAAACCCCGACGGGTACGAGCAGTACTTC. Its protein is CSVPNPDGYEQYF.

CDR3 in amino acids: CASSHRFTSGENYEQYF. CDR3 nucleotides: TGTGCCAGCAGCCACCGATTCACTAGCGGGGAGAACTACGAGCAGTACTTC. This sequence joins TRBV14 and TRBJ2-7, with TRBD2 matching over 10 bases. Germline V lookup: CDR1 SGHDN, CDR2 FVKESK. V shed 3 bases and J 3 bases; nucleotides not matched to a gene: 11. This CDR3 contains 17 residues.

The rearrangement uses TRBV18 and TRBJ1-1; 8 nucleotides match TRBD1. Germline trimming cut 6 bases from V and 1 base from J; bases unmatched to any gene: 16. Per the germline V gene, CDR1 is KGHSH and CDR2 is LQKENI. The CDR3 spans 18 residues. Written as DNA, the CDR3 is TGTGCCAGCTCGCCGCGGACAGGGTCGTCTTTAGAGAACACTGAAGCTTTCTTT. Amino acids: CASSPRTGSSLENTEAFF.